One sample yielded the 31 T cell receptor beta chains listed below, sequenced in a study of spatial heterogeneity in lung cancer. Time point indicated: sample taken at primary tumor resection. Unsorted whole RNA of tumor, nontumor lung or frozen PBMC was sequenced. TCRdb recomputed calls from the 5' RACE reads with MiXCR, one row per CDR3 protein. This table has roughly 39,000 distinct CDR3 sequences, around 7.5% appearing once. This material consisted of PBMCs, taken at surgery. All receptors come from a male donor with early-stage non-small cell lung cancer.

The V call is TRBV6-5, the J call TRBJ1-1; D is ambiguous. V was trimmed by 7 bases and J by 0 bases, leaving 9 bases between them. There are 13 residues in the CDR3. Per the germline V gene, CDR1 is MNHEY and CDR2 is SVGAGI. The CDR3 bases are TGTGCCAGCAAGGCAGCCATGAACACTGAAGCTTTCTTT. Translation gives CASKAAMNTEAFF.

The sample holds many counts of this clonotype. As DNA, the CDR3 is TGCAGCGAGGACAGGGGGCGCGTCAAGGGTGCCGGGGAGCTGTTTTTT. The encoded protein is CSEDRGRVKGAGELFF. This sequence joins TRBV29-1 and TRBJ2-2, with 11 bases aligning to TRBD1. The J segment lost 6 bases and the V segment lost 7 bases, leaving 13 bases of the junction unmatched. The germline V gene encodes CDR1 SQVTM and CDR2 ANQGSEA. The CDR3 covers 16 residues.

This rearrangement joins TRBV7-2 to TRBJ2-2; TRBD1 matches at 9 bases. This CDR3 is built from 14 residues. Germline V lookup: CDR1 SGHTA, CDR2 FQGNSA. V shed 3 bases, J shed 5 bases, and the junction held 1 base outside the gene matches. This CDR3 is CASSLTGGTGELFF. The CDR3 region has the DNA TGTGCCAGCAGCTTGACAGGGGGGACCGGGGAGCTGTTTTTT.

Of note for this clonotype: Given a much more abundant clone one base away, this may be a read error. The genes are TRBV12-3 or TRBV12-4 and TRBJ1-5, with 7 bases matching TRBD1. This CDR3 has 17 amino acids. With 2 bases clipped from V and 0 bases from J, the junction kept 7 bases outside the gene matches. The CDR3 bases are TGTGCCAGCAGTTTAAGGGGGCGGCTTGATAGCAATCAGCCCCAGCATTTT. It encodes CASSLRGRLDSNQPQHF.

This clonotype was counted many times. The chain links TRBV20-1 to TRBJ1-6; D not certain. The CDR3 loop spans 15 amino acids. V was cut by 3 bases and J by 8 bases, with 17 bases left in between. Germline CDR1 DFQATT, CDR2 SNEGSKA (reference sequence). CDR3 bases: TGCAGTGCTAGTGGCCTCCCGAGATCGGATTCACCCCTCCACTTT. Residues: CSASGLPRSDSPLHF.

The table lists this clonotype with many counts. The gene calls are TRBV6-1 and TRBJ2-7, with D possibly TRBD2 on 6 matching bases. This CDR3 region has 12 residues. Germline V gene sequence: CDR1 MNHNS, CDR2 SASEGT. Trimming pared 7 bases from V and 1 base from J, leaving 8 bases between. DNA of the CDR3: TGTGCCAGCATCCGGGAGTCCTACGAGCAGTACTTC. Translated: CASIRESYEQYF.

In its sample, this clonotype was seen many times. The rearrangement links TRBV4-3 to TRBJ2-2, with TRBD2 identical over 11 bases. Unmatched junction bases numbered 5, after V lost 4 bases and J lost 1 base. This CDR3 contains 17 residues. The V gene's germline CDR1 is LGHNA and CDR2 YSLEER. The CDR3 region is CASSPGTSGKNTGELFF. The CDR3 DNA is TGCGCCAGCAGCCCGGGGACTAGCGGAAAGAACACCGGGGAGCTGTTTTTT.

This clonotype was detected ten times or more. This chain joins TRBV12-3 or TRBV12-4 and TRBJ2-7, with D unclear. Trimming removed 6 bases from V and 2 bases from J, with 14 bases in between. CDR3 length equals 14 residues. Here the CDR3 reads CASSRSPTTYEQYV. CDR3 DNA: TGTGCCAGCAGCCGTAGCCCAACCACCTACGAGCAGTACGTC.

This clonotype showed up just a few times. This chain connects TRBV15 to TRBJ2-3, with D hard to call. Trimming took 0 bases from V and 0 from J, leaving 10 bases between them. There are 16 residues in the CDR3. CDR1 and CDR2 (germline): LNHNV, YYDKDF (reference sequence). As DNA, the CDR3 is TGTGCCACCAGCAGAGATGGTGGAGCTAGCACAGATACGCAGTATTTT. It is translated as CATSRDGGASTDTQYF.

At least ten counts were recorded for this clonotype. The gene calls are TRBV5-6 and TRBJ1-1, with TRBD1 as a possible D gene (6 bases). Germline CDR1 SGHDT, CDR2 YYEEEE. V was trimmed by 0 bases and J by 0 bases, leaving 12 bases between them. The CDR3 runs 16 residues. CDR3 DNA sequence: TGTGCCAGCAGCTTGGCCACAGGGCCTATGAACACTGAAGCTTTCTTT. It translates to CASSLATGPMNTEAFF.

The V gene is TRBV20-1, the J gene TRBJ2-5; 10 bases fit TRBD1. The CDR3 spans 16 residues. Trimming at V came to 5 bases and at J to 7 bases, leaving 16 bases not matched to a gene. Germline assignment: CDR1 DFQATT and CDR2 SNEGSKA (reference sequence). For the CDR3, the DNA is TGCAGTGCTCCCGGGACAGGGGCCCCGAAAGGAGGGACCCAGTACTTC. Translating gives CSAPGTGAPKGGTQYF.

The chain carries TRBV4-3 and TRBJ2-7; possibly TRBD1 or TRBD2 for D (5 bases each). This CDR3 region has 14 residues. Trimming cost V 4 bases and J 5 bases, with 15 bases left between them. The germline V gene has CDR1 LGHNA and CDR2 YSLEER. CDR3 sequence (DNA): TGCGCCAGCAGCCCCTTAGGGACCGGGGACGAGCAGTACTTC. Translated: CASSPLGTGDEQYF.

This clonotype was counted at least ten times. This chain uses TRBV18 with TRBJ2-5; D not resolved. V dropped 3 bases and J dropped 5 bases, with 7 bases sitting between them. The germline V gene encodes CDR1 KGHSH and CDR2 LQKENI. The CDR3 extends over 12 amino acids. The CDR3 region is CASSPFLETQYF. CDR3 DNA: TGTGCCAGCTCACCTTTCCTCGAGACCCAGTACTTC.

The sample holds many counts of this clonotype. The chain carries TRBV6-2 or TRBV6-3 and TRBJ1-2; unclear D gene. Trimming left V 0 bases short and J 2 bases short, with 1 base between. Germline V lookup: CDR1 MNHEY, CDR2 SVGEGT. The length of the CDR3 is 12 residues. As DNA, the CDR3 is TGTGCCAGCAGTTACTCCAACTATGGCTACACCTTC. It is translated as CASSYSNYGYTF.

This clonotype was seen ten or more times. The J gene is TRBJ2-7, the V gene TRBV27; 15 bases match TRBD2. Germline CDR1 is MNHEY and CDR2 is SMNVEV (reference sequence). The CDR3 is made up of 19 amino acids. The V and J ends lost 2 bases and 3 bases, in that order; junction bases with no gene match: 11. The CDR3 protein is CASSLTYGTSGGPDYEQYF. The CDR3, as DNA: TGTGCCAGCAGTTTAACCTACGGGACTAGCGGGGGGCCAGACTACGAGCAGTACTTC.

This clonotype was picked up many times. This sequence joins TRBV9 and TRBJ1-1, with D possibly TRBD1 on 5 matching bases. The CDR3 is 15 amino acids. Per the germline V gene, CDR1 is SGDLS and CDR2 is YYNGEE. V was cut by 6 bases and J by 0 bases, with 15 bases left in between. CDR3 region: CASNPWGTVNTEAFF. CDR3 nucleotides: TGTGCCAGCAACCCCTGGGGCACAGTGAACACTGAAGCTTTCTTT.

This clonotype came up many times. J is TRBJ1-6 and V is TRBV6-2 or TRBV6-3, with TRBD1 identical over 9 bases. Trimming took 10 bases from V and 6 from J; bases not matched to a gene: 7. Germline V gene sequence: CDR1 MNHEY, CDR2 SVGEGT. The CDR3 has 14 residues. The CDR3 DNA reads TGTGCCACGCGTACGGGACAGGGTAATTCACCCCTCCACTTT. Translation: CATRTGQGNSPLHF.

This clonotype was observed at least ten times. V and J are TRBV4-3 and TRBJ1-4; weak D call: TRBD1 (6 bases). The CDR3 extends over 15 amino acids. Germline V CDR1 and CDR2: LGHNA, YSLEER. V was pared by 0 bases and J by 8 bases, with 13 bases between. CDR3 DNA sequence: TGCGCCAGCAGCCAAGAGGGGGCAGCAAGGGAAAAACTGTTTTTT. Its protein product is CASSQEGAAREKLFF.

The chain is built from TRBV10-3 and TRBJ1-2; 9 bases align to TRBD1. The CDR3 totals 14 residues. Germline V gives CDR1 ENHRY, CDR2 SYGVKD. The V gene end was trimmed by 6 bases and the J gene end by 6 bases; junction bases not matched to a gene: 8. The CDR3, as DNA: TGTGCCATCAGAAAAGACAGGGGGGATGATGGCTACACCTTC. Translating it yields CAIRKDRGDDGYTF.

This clonotype was seen many times. The chain joins TRBV7-8 to TRBJ2-3; D is possibly TRBD2 (5 bases). Germline CDR1 reads SGHVS; CDR2 reads FQNEAQ. Trimming cost V 6 bases and J 3 bases, with 19 bases left between them. CDR3 length: 16 amino acids. The CDR3 here is CASRTTRRTATDTQYF. CDR3 sequence (DNA): TGTGCCAGCAGGACTACCCGGAGGACGGCAACAGATACGCAGTATTTT.

This clonotype has only a few counts. The gene calls are TRBV5-1 and TRBJ2-1; D gene ambiguous. Germline V gives CDR1 SGHRS, CDR2 YFSETQ. Trimming removed 5 bases from V and 5 bases from J, with 11 bases in between. The CDR3 has 13 amino acids. The CDR3 protein is CASRIRVDNEQFF. Here the CDR3 DNA reads TGCGCCAGCAGAATTCGCGTCGACAATGAGCAGTTCTTC. Complete variable domain (other parts from reference TRBV5-1 and TRBJ2-1): KAGVTQTPRYLIKTRGQQVTLSCSPISGHRSVSWYQQTPGQGLQFLFEYFSETQRNKGNFPGRFSGRQFSNSRSEMNVSTLELGDSALYLCASRIRVDNEQFFGPGTRLTVL.

This clonotype was seen ten or more times. This chain links TRBV6-2 or TRBV6-3 with TRBJ1-5; unclear D gene. Germline V lookup: CDR1 MNHEY, CDR2 SVGEGT. The CDR3 is made up of 13 amino acids. The ends were cut back, 5 bases at V and 2 bases at J, with 7 bases in the middle. This CDR3 is CASSPIGNQPQHF. The CDR3 DNA sequence: TGTGCCAGCAGTCCAATCGGCAATCAGCCCCAGCATTTT.

This clonotype was observed a few times. The rearrangement joins TRBV14 to TRBJ1-2, with D possibly being TRBD1 (6 bases). The germline CDR1 and CDR2 sequences are SGHDN and FVKESK. V shed 4 bases and J shed 7 bases, with 25 bases lying between them. This CDR3 spans 17 amino acids. In DNA form, the CDR3 reads TGTGCCAGCAGCCCTAGGCTTAGTACGACAGGAAGGTTTGGCTACACCTTC. It codes for CASSPRLSTTGRFGYTF.

This clonotype was picked up many times. V gene TRBV20-1 combines with J gene TRBJ1-1; D perhaps matches TRBD1 (6 bases). Germline V gene sequence: CDR1 DFQATT, CDR2 SNEGSKA (reference sequence). The CDR3 has 16 residues. Trimming took off 0 bases at V and 0 bases at J, with 14 bases between the two ends. Here the CDR3 reads CSARDGGRDMNTEAFF. The CDR3 DNA follows: TGCAGTGCTAGAGATGGGGGCAGGGACATGAACACTGAAGCTTTCTTT.

This clonotype was counted ten times or more. V and J are TRBV6-6 and TRBJ2-1; 12 nucleotides align to TRBD2. V shed 6 bases and J 0 bases; nucleotides not matched to a gene: 3. This CDR3 spans 16 amino acids. The V gene's germline CDR1 is MNHNY and CDR2 SVGAGI (reference sequence). CDR3 coding DNA: TGTGCCAGCAGGCCGACTAGCGGGGGCTCCTACAATGAGCAGTTCTTC. It codes for CASRPTSGGSYNEQFF.

For this clonotype: This may arise from a read error, as a much more abundant clone is one base away. V and J are TRBV7-2 and TRBJ2-3; 9 nucleotides match TRBD2. The CDR3 loop spans 16 amino acids. From germline, CDR1 is SGHTA and CDR2 FQGNSA. CDR3 nucleotides: TGTGCCAACAGCTTGGGACTAGCCACCCTCACAGATACGCAGTATTTT. It is translated as CANSLGLATLTDTQYF.

This clonotype came up many times. This chain uses TRBV12-3 or TRBV12-4 with TRBJ2-3; tentative D call: TRBD2 (5 bases). The CDR3 contains 14 residues. The V end lost 6 bases, the J end lost 2 bases, and 12 bases lay between the germline ends. CDR3 in DNA: TGTGCCAGCAGCTCCGGGATTACCACAGATACGCAGTATTTT. It encodes CASSSGITTDTQYF.

In its sample, this clonotype was seen many times. The chain joins TRBV7-9 to TRBJ1-5; 8 bases map to TRBD1. V lost 4 bases, J lost 6 bases, and 5 bases stayed unmatched. This CDR3 comprises 14 residues. From germline, CDR1 is SEHNR and CDR2 FQNEAQ (reference sequence). This CDR3 is CASSSGGAGQPQHF. The DNA for the CDR3 is TGTGCCAGCAGCTCAGGGGGCGCGGGTCAGCCCCAGCATTTT.

This clonotype was detected many times. V and J are TRBV5-1 and TRBJ1-1, with D hard to call. In germline, CDR1 is SGHRS, CDR2 YFSETQ. The V gene lost 3 bases and the J gene lost 0 bases, with 9 bases spanning the gap. The CDR3 loop spans 14 amino acids. The CDR3 here is CASSSAGLNTEAFF. The CDR3 nucleotides read TGCGCCAGCAGCTCTGCGGGCTTGAACACTGAAGCTTTCTTT. The whole variable domain, filled in from reference TRBV5-1 and TRBJ1-1, reads KAGVTQTPRYLIKTRGQQVTLSCSPISGHRSVSWYQQTPGQGLQFLFEYFSETQRNKGNFPGRFSGRQFSNSRSEMNVSTLELGDSALYLCASSSAGLNTEAFFGQGTRLTVV.

This clonotype was observed many times. The V and J genes are TRBV12-3 or TRBV12-4 and TRBJ1-4; D gene uncertain. The CDR3 loop spans 14 amino acids. V was shortened by 1 base and J by 8 bases, with 11 bases between the two germline ends. CDR3 DNA sequence: TGTGCCAGCAGTTTAGACCTGCAGGAGGAAAAACTGTTTTTT. This sequence encodes CASSLDLQEEKLFF.

This clonotype has at least ten counts. The chain couples TRBV5-1 to TRBJ2-7, with TRBD2 matching over 9 bases. Germline V gene lookup returns CDR1 SGHRS and CDR2 YFSETQ. The CDR3 is 15 residues long. After removal of 3 bases from V and 0 bases from J, the junction contained 4 bases not matched to a gene. CDR3 in amino acids: CASSSAGGNSYEQYF. The CDR3 bases are TGCGCCAGCAGCTCGGCGGGAGGGAACTCCTACGAGCAGTACTTC.